This T cell receptor (beta chain) stems from a study of a mutant IDH1 vaccine in newly diagnosed glioma. Study details: Treated patients had a mean age of about 40 years and a sex split that was around 60% male and approximately 40% female. Antecedent treatment encompassed radiotherapy, temozolomide, or their combination; the majority received both.

The repertoire was sequenced with immunoSEQ multiplex PCR; TCRdb's copy has only in-frame clones and lacks some. The repertoire holds around 58,000 clones, with approximately 80% as singletons. With regard to this clone: Its antigen is not known. The junction differs from germline at one of its ends, possibly a read error.

Study outcomes and limitations: Most patients, 93.3%, showed vaccine-induced immune responses. Apparently unrelated to pseudoprogression were changes in the top peripheral T cell clonotypes.

The sample's time point: week 5, during vaccination. With topical imiquimod, each dose of the vaccine consisted of 300 ug of mutant IDH1 20-mer peptide. Germline loops: CDR1 LNHNV, CDR2 YYDKDF (reference sequence). There are 17 residues in the CDR3. The source was PBMCs, collected from a glioma patient whose treatment included an IDH1 peptide vaccine. The TCR sequence derives from a man under 40 with glioma. This sequence joins TRBV15 and TRBJ2-4; TRBD1 matches at 10 bases. The CDR3 spells CATTRDGAGQGKNIQYF. Written as DNA, the CDR3 is TGTGCCACCACCAGAGATGGGGCGGGACAGGGGAAAAACATTCAGTACTTC.